This T cell receptor beta chain derives from a study of graft-versus-host responses after intestinal transplantation. Looking at the study overall: Every transplant recipient was induced with anti-thymocyte globulin, then maintained on tacrolimus and steroids for two to four years. Notes on the study in general: GvH clones occurred in recipient marrow; some first appeared in ileum or blood.

The repertoire was sequenced with immunoSEQ multiplex PCR; TCRdb's copy has only in-frame clones and lacks some. The sample records just under 65,000 clones, approximately 90% being singletons. This CDR3 is 17 amino acids long. V lost 5 bases and J lost 4, with 21 bases in between. The germline V gene has CDR1 SGHAT and CDR2 FQNNGV. With respect to this clone: The target antigen is unknown.

The material sequenced was unstimulated CD8+ T cells sorted from spleen or lymph node cells, taken before transplant. This clonotype was sampled from a human donor who was the organ donor for an intestinal transplant. The rearrangement uses TRBV11-2 and TRBJ2-1; maybe TRBD1 (6 bases). As DNA, the CDR3 is TGTGCCAGCAGCCTACAGGGTCTGGGAGCGGAGTACAATGAGCAGTTCTTC. Translating it yields CASSLQGLGAEYNEQFF.